Listed below are T cell receptor beta chains from one sample, sequenced in a study of cytomegalovirus exposure and HLA in healthy donors. Method: immunoSEQ multiplex PCR; TCRdb's copy keeps in-frame clones and lacks some. The table includes 100,000 to 150,000 clones, roughly four fifths detected once. Sequences were obtained from PBMCs. Every receptor here comes from a male donor in good health and CMV-seropositive. The CDR3 runs from the conserved cysteine through the conserved F or W. D genes are given only for firm matches. Part of the rows lack a size; the others show once, few, many or a class for expanded clones.

abundance: .
d_gene: .
j_gene: TRBJ2-2
v_gene: TRBV19
CDR3nt: TGTGCCGGTAGCGACGTCTGGGGGCCCAACACCGGGGAGCTGTTTTTT
CDR3aa: CAGSDVWGPNTGELFF

abundance: .
d_gene: TRBD1
j_gene: TRBJ1-3
v_gene: TRBV28
CDR3nt: TGTGCCAGCAGTCCCAGGGACAGGCGAAACACCATATATTTT
CDR3aa: CASSPRDRRNTIYF

abundance: .
d_gene: .
j_gene: TRBJ1-2
v_gene: TRBV7-9
CDR3nt: TGTGCCAGCAGCTTAATAACAGAAACTAACTATGGCTACACCTTC
CDR3aa: CASSLITETNYGYTF

abundance: .
d_gene: TRBD1
j_gene: TRBJ2-7
v_gene: TRBV7-3
CDR3nt: TGTGCCAGCAGCTTAGGGACAGGGGACTCCTACGAGCAGTACTTC
CDR3aa: CASSLGTGDSYEQYF

abundance: .
d_gene: TRBD1
j_gene: TRBJ1-1
v_gene: TRBV28
CDR3nt: TGTGCCAGCAGTTCCCAGGGGGCAAGGGAGGGTAACACTGAAGCTTTCTTT
CDR3aa: CASSSQGAREGNTEAFF

abundance: few
d_gene: TRBD2
j_gene: TRBJ2-5
v_gene: TRBV11-2
CDR3nt: TGTGCCAGCAGCCCCACCCGTACTAGCGGGGGCCGCGGGCAGTACTTC
CDR3aa: CASSPTRTSGGRGQYF

abundance: .
d_gene: .
j_gene: TRBJ2-7
v_gene: TRBV7-2
CDR3nt: TGTGCCAGCAGCTTCCCATCCGGCTACGAGCAGTACTTC
CDR3aa: CASSFPSGYEQYF

abundance: once
d_gene: TRBD1
j_gene: TRBJ1-3
v_gene: TRBV4-3
CDR3nt: TGCGCCAGCAGCCAAGATCTGCCCTGGGACAGGGGAAGGGAAAACACCATATATTTT
CDR3aa: CASSQDLPWDRGRENTIYF

abundance: .
d_gene: TRBD2
j_gene: TRBJ2-1
v_gene: TRBV11-1
CDR3nt: TGTGCCAGCAGCTCCCATCGACTAGCGGAGTACAATGAGCAGTTCTTC
CDR3aa: CASSSHRLAEYNEQFF

abundance: .
d_gene: TRBD1
j_gene: TRBJ2-5
v_gene: TRBV7-9
CDR3nt: TGTGCCAGCAGCTCGACAGGGGGACCCCAAGAGACCCAGTACTTC
CDR3aa: CASSSTGGPQETQYF

abundance: .
d_gene: TRBD2
j_gene: TRBJ2-7
v_gene: TRBV5-1
CDR3nt: TGCGCCAGCAGCCCGTTGGAGCGGGAGGTCGACGAGCAGTACTTC
CDR3aa: CASSPLEREVDEQYF

abundance: .
d_gene: TRBD1
j_gene: TRBJ2-7
v_gene: TRBV27
CDR3nt: TGTGCCAGCAGTTTATCGGCAGGGGGCATGTACGAGCAGTACTTC
CDR3aa: CASSLSAGGMYEQYF

abundance: .
d_gene: TRBD1
j_gene: TRBJ2-7
v_gene: TRBV30
CDR3nt: TGTGCCTGGAGCGAGAACGACAGGGACGAGCAGTACTTC
CDR3aa: CAWSENDRDEQYF

abundance: .
d_gene: TRBD2
j_gene: TRBJ2-3
v_gene: TRBV4-1
CDR3nt: TGCGCCAGCAGCCAAGATTTGGGCCTAGCGGGAGACGGAGATACGCAGTATTTT
CDR3aa: CASSQDLGLAGDGDTQYF